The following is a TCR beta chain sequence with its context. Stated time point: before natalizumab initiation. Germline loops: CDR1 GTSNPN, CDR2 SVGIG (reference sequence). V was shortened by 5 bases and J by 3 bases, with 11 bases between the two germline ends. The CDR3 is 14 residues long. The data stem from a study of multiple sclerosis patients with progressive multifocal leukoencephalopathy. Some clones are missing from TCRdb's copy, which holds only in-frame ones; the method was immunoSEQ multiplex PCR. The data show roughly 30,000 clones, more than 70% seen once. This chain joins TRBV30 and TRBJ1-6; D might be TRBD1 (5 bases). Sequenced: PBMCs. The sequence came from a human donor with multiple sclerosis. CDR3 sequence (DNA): TGTGCCTGGGGGAAGGGGAGCTATAATTCACCCCTCCACTTT. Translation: CAWGKGSYNSPLHF.